Only a few counts were recorded for the clone carrying this T cell receptor beta chain. The antigen remains undetermined. PCR was performed a second time for about 7 to 12 cycles using a sample-barcoded 5' primer and a J-beta primer mix. One entry per CDR3 protein results from TCRdb running MiXCR on the 5' RACE reads. This sample has some 1.4 million distinct CDR3 sequences; around 42% occur once, and the top ten carry roughly 7.7%. This sample is drawn from a study of blood T cells in healthy people across ages. Donors were healthy Caucasian individuals from Russia aged about 6 to 90. Every participating donor contributed about 10 milliliters of peripheral blood through a draw. No fewer than 6 million PBMCs went into each sample. Findings of the study overall: Estimated diversity, derived from one million T cells, was regarded as an underestimate.

The CDR3 sequence is 14 residues long. The V gene's germline CDR1 is SQVTM and CDR2 ANQGSEA. V lost 7 bases to trimming and J lost 7 bases, with 19 bases between them. Sequencing used blood. V usage is TRBV29-1 and J usage is TRBJ1-4, with a tentative D call TRBD1 (5 bases). The receptor's source is a woman aged 18-35 years in good health. CDR3 DNA: TGCAGCGCCGGTTTCGACGGGGGGGGTGAAAAACTGTTTTTT. Translating gives CSAGFDGGGEKLFF.